These 8 T cell receptor beta chains came from one sample sequenced in a study of response to subunit inactivated influenza vaccine. One entry per CDR3 protein results from TCRdb running MiXCR on the RT-PCR reads. The data hold 500,000 or so distinct CDR3 sequences, with 16% observed a single time. Sequences were derived from CD4+ T cells sorted from PBMCs, sampled less than 30 months after vaccination. These receptors originate from a man aged 50 to 69 who received an inactivated influenza vaccine.

The V and J genes are TRBV5-6 and TRBJ1-1; 7 nucleotides match TRBD1. Germline lookup yields CDR1 SGHDT and CDR2 YYEEEE. Trimming at V came to 1 base and at J to 4 bases, leaving 1 base not matched to a gene. The CDR3 has 13 residues. CDR3 amino acids: CASSLSGGTEAFF. The CDR3 DNA reads TGTGCCAGCAGCTTGTCAGGGGGCACTGAAGCTTTCTTT. Supplemented by reference TRBV5-6 and TRBJ1-1, the full variable domain reads DAGVTQSPTHLIKTRGQQVTLRCSPKSGHDTVSWYQQALGQGPQFIFQYYEEEERQRGNFPDRFSGHQFPNYSSELNVNALLLGDSALYLCASSLSGGTEAFFGQGTRLTVV.

The genes are TRBV15 and TRBJ2-1, with unresolved D. This CDR3 has 15 residues. Germline V gene sequence: CDR1 LNHNV, CDR2 YYDKDF (reference sequence). V lost 3 bases, J lost 0 bases, and 9 bases lay in between. CDR3 coding DNA: TGTGCCACCAGCAGCAGCCCAAGCTCCTACAATGAGCAGTTCTTC. The encoded protein is CATSSSPSSYNEQFF.

V is TRBV5-1 and J is TRBJ1-2, with D maybe TRBD1 (5 bases). Germline CDR1 SGHRS, CDR2 YFSETQ. The CDR3 totals 14 residues. V was clipped by 5 bases and J by 6 bases, with 17 bases between them. CDR3 in amino acids: CASRSYDWTNGYTF. The DNA of the CDR3 is TGCGCCAGCAGATCCTACGACTGGACAAATGGCTACACCTTC. The whole variable domain, remainder taken from reference TRBV5-1 and TRBJ1-2, is KAGVTQTPRYLIKTRGQQVTLSCSPISGHRSVSWYQQTPGQGLQFLFEYFSETQRNKGNFPGRFSGRQFSNSRSEMNVSTLELGDSALYLCASRSYDWTNGYTFGSGTRLTVV.

V and J are TRBV20-1 and TRBJ1-5; D may be TRBD1 (5 bases). The CDR3 consists of 13 residues. Trimming left V 7 bases short and J 5 bases short, with 15 bases between. Germline CDR1 is DFQATT and CDR2 is SNEGSKA (reference sequence). The DNA of the CDR3 is TGCAGTGAAGGGGACGCTAAGGATCAGCCCCAGCATTTT. This gives the protein CSEGDAKDQPQHF.

This clonotype was seen many times. The chain combines TRBV7-2 with TRBJ2-7, with TRBD1 matching 9 bases. The CDR3 loop spans 15 amino acids. V shed 2 bases and J 4 bases; nucleotides not matched to a gene: 6. Germline assignment: CDR1 SGHTA and CDR2 FQGNSA. The chain's CDR3 is CASSLSVGQGYEQYF. The CDR3 DNA sequence: TGTGCCAGCAGCTTAAGCGTGGGACAGGGTTACGAGCAGTACTTC.

This clonotype was seen at least ten times. This chain links TRBV7-9 with TRBJ1-1, with no clear D. V was pared by 1 base and J by 5 bases, with 11 bases between. Germline V gene sequence: CDR1 SEHNR, CDR2 FQNEAQ (reference sequence). CDR3 length equals 14 residues. Here the CDR3 DNA reads TGTGCCAGCAGCTTAGGGAGGGTTGGAACTGAAGCTTTCTTT. Translated: CASSLGRVGTEAFF.

The chain couples TRBV5-5 to TRBJ2-7; D gene uncertain. Germline V gene lookup returns CDR1 SGHKS and CDR2 YYEKEE (reference sequence). The CDR3 has 17 amino acids. V lost 0 bases and J lost 0, with 16 bases in between. CDR3 protein: CASSLVFGPKLSYEQYF. The CDR3 DNA follows: TGTGCCAGCAGCTTGGTTTTTGGGCCGAAGCTCTCCTACGAGCAGTACTTC.

A remark on this clonotype: At one end, the junction sequence differs from germline, possibly due to a read error. The chain combines TRBV5-1 with TRBJ2-7, with D perhaps matching TRBD1 or TRBD2 (5 bases each). The CDR3 totals 14 residues. Germline lookup yields CDR1 SGHRS and CDR2 YFSETQ. CDR3 protein: CASSSEFGLGRTFF. For the CDR3, the DNA is TGCGCCAGCAGCTCCGAGTTCGGTCTGGGACGTACTTTCTTC.